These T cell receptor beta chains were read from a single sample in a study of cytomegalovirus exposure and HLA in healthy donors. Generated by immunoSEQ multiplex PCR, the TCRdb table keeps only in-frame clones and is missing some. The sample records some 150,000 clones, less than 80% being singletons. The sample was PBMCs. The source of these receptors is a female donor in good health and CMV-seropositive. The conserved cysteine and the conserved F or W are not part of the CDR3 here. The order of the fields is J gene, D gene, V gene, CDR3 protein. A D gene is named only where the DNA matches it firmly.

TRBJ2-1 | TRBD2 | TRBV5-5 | ASSMTSGGSNEQF
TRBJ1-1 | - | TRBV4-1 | ASRDSRGNTEAF
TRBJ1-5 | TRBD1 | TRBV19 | ASISGGRGNQPQH
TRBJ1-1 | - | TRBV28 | ASSLWGANTEAF
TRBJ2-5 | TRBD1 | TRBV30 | AWNLLGGYETQY
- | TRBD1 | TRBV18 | ASSSGQGYEQY
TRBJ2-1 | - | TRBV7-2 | ASSFRGAQYALSYNEQF
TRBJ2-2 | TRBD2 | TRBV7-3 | ASSLLSGGDTGELF
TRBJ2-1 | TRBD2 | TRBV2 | ASRRVAGANEQF
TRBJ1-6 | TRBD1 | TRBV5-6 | ASNQDRGQINSPLH
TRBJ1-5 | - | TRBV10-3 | AISSENSNQPQH
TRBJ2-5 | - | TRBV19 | ASSRRGGTETQY
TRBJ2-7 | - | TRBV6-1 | ASSEGTASSYEQY
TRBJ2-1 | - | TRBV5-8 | ASSADSSTYNEQF